This is a list of T cell receptor beta chains from one sample in a study of control samples from healthy donors and cancer patients. Method: immunoSEQ multiplex PCR; TCRdb's copy keeps in-frame clones and lacks some. The sample holds some 120,000 clones; 88% are singletons and the top ten take approximately 2.2%. Sequenced material: blood. The receptor set was obtained from a woman in her 70s in good health. Both conserved end residues are part of each CDR3. The D gene is left open where the match is weak. Where a row states a size, it is once, few, many or the class of an expanded clone; other rows omit it.

j_gene | v_gene | d_gene | abundance | CDR3nt | CDR3aa
TRBJ2-3 | TRBV10-1 | TRBD2 | . | TGCGCCAGCAGTGAGTCGGCTAGCGGACGAGATACGCAGTATTTT | CASSESASGRDTQYF
TRBJ1-1 | TRBV29-1 | . | . | TGCAGCGTTGAAGATCTTCATGGGAGGGAGACTGAAGCTTTCTTT | CSVEDLHGRETEAFF
TRBJ2-5 | TRBV19 | . | . | TGTGCCAGTAGTATAGGTTTCGGGCCCCGGGCGACCCAGTACTTC | CASSIGFGPRATQYF
TRBJ1-1 | TRBV7-9 | . | . | TGTGCCAGCAGTTATCTCGGAACTGAAGCTTTCTTT | CASSYLGTEAFF
TRBJ2-7 | TRBV5-1 | . | . | TGCGCCAGCAGCTGGGGAGTTGGGGGGTCCGGCATCTACGAGCAGTACTTC | CASSWGVGGSGIYEQYF
TRBJ2-7 | TRBV7-9 | . | . | TGTGCCAGCAGCCGGGTCCTGGAGCAGTACTTC | CASSRVLEQYF
TRBJ2-4 | TRBV5-8 | . | . | TGTGCCAGCAGCTTGGGGGAGTTGGGTTTGGCCAAAAACATTCAGTACTTC | CASSLGELGLAKNIQYF
TRBJ1-5 | TRBV2 | . | . | TGTGCCAGCAGTGATATTAGGACCGAGTCATATAGCAATCAGCCCCAGCATTTT | CASSDIRTESYSNQPQHF
TRBJ1-4 | TRBV7-2 | . | . | TGTGCCTGTGGAGGGGCTAATGAAAAACTGTTTTTT | CACGGANEKLFF
TRBJ2-3 | TRBV5-4 | TRBD2 | . | TGTGCCAGCAGCCAACCCGCGGGAGGCACAGATACGCAGTATTTT | CASSQPAGGTDTQYF
TRBJ2-2 | TRBV5-8 | . | . | TGTGCCAGCAGCTTGGTTGTATTCTCTTTCGGGGAGCTGTTTTTT | CASSLVVFSFGELFF
TRBJ2-3 | TRBV7-3 | TRBD2 | . | TGTGCCAGCAGCGCCCTGGGGCGGGGGGGCCGAGGAGATACGCAGTATTTT | CASSALGRGGRGDTQYF
TRBJ1-1 | TRBV10-3 | . | . | TGTGCCATCAGTGAGTCTCGGGGCCTCGAGAACACTGAAGCTTTCTTT | CAISESRGLENTEAFF
TRBJ1-6 | TRBV9 | . | few | TGTGCCAGCAGCCCCGCGGAGCGTAATTCACCCCTCCACTTT | CASSPAERNSPLHF
TRBJ2-5 | TRBV5-1 | TRBD1 | . | TGCGCCAGCAGCAAAAGACCCGGGACAGAAGAGACCCAGTACTTC | CASSKRPGTEETQYF
TRBJ2-2 | TRBV21-1 | . | . | TGTGCCGGATATACCGGGGAGCTGTTTTTT | CAGYTGELFF
TRBJ2-1 | TRBV7-2 | TRBD2 | once | TGTGCCAGCAGCTTAGATAATATAGCGGGAACCTACAATGAGCAGTTCTTC | CASSLDNIAGTYNEQFF
TRBJ2-5 | TRBV2 | TRBD2 | few | TGTGCCAGCGGGTGGCCGAGCGGGGGCGATAAAGAGACCCAGTACTTC | CASGWPSGGDKETQYF
TRBJ1-3 | TRBV28 | . | . | TGTGCCAGCAGCGGGAGCAGCTTCTCTGGAAACACCATATATTTT | CASSGSSFSGNTIYF
TRBJ1-4 | TRBV6-6 | . | . | TGTGCCAGCAGTCGCCCAGGGAGTGTGCAAGGAAAACTGTTTTTT | CASSRPGSVQGKLFF
TRBJ2-6 | TRBV11-3 | TRBD2 | . | TGTGCCAGCAGCCCGTCGGGGGGGGCGCAGGCTGGGGCCAACGTCCTGACTTTC | CASSPSGGAQAGANVLTF
TRBJ2-7 | TRBV11-2 | TRBD1 | . | TGTGCCAGCAGCAGAGTGGACAGGGGAAACCTCGAGCAGTACTTC | CASSRVDRGNLEQYF
TRBJ2-7 | TRBV7-8 | TRBD2 | . | TGTGCCAGCAGCTCAGGGACTAGCGGGATCCTACCCCACCTCTACGAGCAGTACTTC | CASSSGTSGILPHLYEQYF
TRBJ1-1 | TRBV18 | . | . | TGTGCCAGCTCACCTCAAGATCTAGCGAACACTGAAGCTTTCTTT | CASSPQDLANTEAFF
TRBJ1-2 | TRBV4-1 | TRBD1 | . | TGCGCCAGCAGCCAAGAGCCGGGACAGCAAGTCTATGGCTACACCTTC | CASSQEPGQQVYGYTF
TRBJ1-1 | TRBV6-5 | . | . | TGTGCCAGCAGTTACGGGGGGGTTGCTGAAGCTTTCTTT | CASSYGGVAEAFF
TRBJ1-5 | TRBV4-1 | TRBD1 | . | TGCGCCAGCAGCCGGGACAGTCTCAATCAGCCCCAGCATTTT | CASSRDSLNQPQHF
TRBJ2-3 | TRBV6-5 | TRBD2 | . | TGTGCCAGCAGGCCGGGGACTAGCGGGGGGCAGTATTTT | CASRPGTSGGQYF
TRBJ2-2 | TRBV7-3 | . | . | TGTGCCAGCAGCTTAAGCCTGACCATGGGCACCGGGGAGCTGTTTTTT | CASSLSLTMGTGELFF
TRBJ1-1 | TRBV7-9 | . | . | TGTGCCAGCAGCCGACAGATGAACACTGAAGCTTTCTTT | CASSRQMNTEAFF
TRBJ1-1 | TRBV5-1 | . | once | TGCGCCAGCAGCTTGGTTGGGGGCATGAACACTGAGGCTTTCTTT | CASSLVGGMNTEAFF
TRBJ1-6 | TRBV7-9 | TRBD1 | . | TGTGCCAGCAGCTTAGGAACAGGGGCGGCTTCACCCCTCCACTTT | CASSLGTGAASPLHF
TRBJ2-5 | TRBV27 | . | . | TGTGCCAGCAGTTTATCGGGTCGGGGCGAGACCCAGTACTTC | CASSLSGRGETQYF